The clone carrying this TCR beta chain was counted ten times or more. Antigen specificity is unknown. It was with unique molecular identifiers that the TCRbeta library was prepared. TCRdb redid the calling of the PCR reads with MiXCR, one entry per CDR3 protein. Of a few hundred thousand distinct CDR3 sequences in the sample, roughly 25% were seen once. These data are taken from a study of T-cell reconstitution after alpha-beta-depleted transplantation in children. The germline CDR1 and CDR2 sequences are MNHEY and SMNVEV (reference sequence). The CDR3 is 15 amino acids. Trimming cost V 2 bases and J 2 bases, with 10 bases left between them. General study points: After transplant, at about two months, alpha-beta T cells were reportedly derived from several hundred expanded graft clones. Some patients' high day-60 TCRbeta diversity was traced to surviving recipient T cells and thymic progenitors.

The clonotype comes from a girl aged 2 to 10 with Fanconi anemia, due to receive a stem cell transplant. The genes are TRBV27 and TRBJ2-1, with a tentative D call TRBD1 (6 bases). The sequenced sample was PBMCs, obtained before TCRalphabeta/CD19-depleted stem cell transplant. This CDR3 reads CASSLRRDTYNEQFF. CDR3 coding DNA: TGTGCCAGCAGTTTACGACGGGACACCTACAATGAGCAGTTCTTC.